This TCR beta chain stems from a study of early T cells in non-severe SARS-CoV-2 infection. Across the whole study: Sequencing of bulk RNA from unsorted whole blood was done, without chain pairing.

As concerns this clonotype: Its target is not known.

Unique molecular identifier tags were affixed to discrete cDNA molecules. TCRdb re-called the 5' RACE reads through MiXCR, storing one row per CDR3 protein. This sample has roughly 120,000 distinct CDR3 sequences, with roughly 12% found just once. Overall study findings and caveats: Reliance on VDJdb matching favored anti-spike CD8 responses; private and CD4 specificities were missed.

V gave up 0 bases and J gave up 10 bases, with 11 bases separating them. This CDR3 has 13 amino acids. Per germline, CDR1 MGHRA and CDR2 YSYEKL. This receptor was obtained from an adult who was a healthcare worker with PCR-confirmed SARS-CoV-2 infection or an uninfected control (not recorded which). The sequencing here drew on whole blood, taken at baseline. The chain joins TRBV4-1 to TRBJ2-3; D is perhaps TRBD1 (5 bases). CDR3: CASSQDRRGAQYF. CDR3 DNA sequence: TGCGCCAGCAGCCAAGATCGAAGGGGTGCGCAGTATTTT.